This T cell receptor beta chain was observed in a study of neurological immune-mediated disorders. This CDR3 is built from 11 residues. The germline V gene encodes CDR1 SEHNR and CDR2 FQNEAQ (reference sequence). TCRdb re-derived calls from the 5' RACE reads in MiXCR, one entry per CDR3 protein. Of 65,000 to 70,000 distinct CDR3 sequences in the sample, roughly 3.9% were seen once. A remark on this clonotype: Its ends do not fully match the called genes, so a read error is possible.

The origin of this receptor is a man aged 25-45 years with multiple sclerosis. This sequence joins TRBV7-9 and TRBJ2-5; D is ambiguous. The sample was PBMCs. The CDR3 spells CANSLEETQYF. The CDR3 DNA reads TGTGCCAACAGCCTCGAAGAGACCCAGTACTTC. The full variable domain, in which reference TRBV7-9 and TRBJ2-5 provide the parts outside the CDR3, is DTGVSQNPRHKITKRGQNVTFRCDPISEHNRLYWYRQTLGQGPEFLTYFQNEAQLEKSRLLSDRFSAERPKGSFSTLEIQRTEQGDSAMYLCANSLEETQYFGPGTRLLVL.